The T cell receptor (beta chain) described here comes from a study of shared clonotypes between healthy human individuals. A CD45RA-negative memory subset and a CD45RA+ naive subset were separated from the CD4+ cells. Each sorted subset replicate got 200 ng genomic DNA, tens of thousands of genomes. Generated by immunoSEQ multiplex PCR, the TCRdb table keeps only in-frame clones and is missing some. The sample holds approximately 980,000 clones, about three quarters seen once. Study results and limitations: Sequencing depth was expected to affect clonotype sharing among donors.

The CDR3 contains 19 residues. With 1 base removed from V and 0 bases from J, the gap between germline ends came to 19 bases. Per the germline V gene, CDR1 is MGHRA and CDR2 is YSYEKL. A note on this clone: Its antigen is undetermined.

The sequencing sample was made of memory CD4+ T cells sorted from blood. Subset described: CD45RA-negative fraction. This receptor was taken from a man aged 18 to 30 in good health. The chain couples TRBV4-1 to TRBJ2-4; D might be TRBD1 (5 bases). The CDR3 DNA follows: TGCGCCAGCAGCCAAGTTATGGGGCCAGGGCTGGGAGCCAAAAACATTCAGTACTTC. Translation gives CASSQVMGPGLGAKNIQYF.